This T cell receptor beta chain originates from a study of response to subunit inactivated influenza vaccine. TCRdb called the RT-PCR reads again in MiXCR, with one record for every CDR3 protein. Of 550,000 to 800,000 distinct CDR3 sequences in the sample, approximately 14% are singletons; the top ten hold 9.5% to 13%. This clonotype was seen many times. Trimming removed 6 bases from V and 4 bases from J; junction bases left unmatched: 2. From germline, CDR1 is SQVTM and CDR2 ANQGSEA. The CDR3 is 12 residues long. The origin of this receptor is a man aged 45-65 years who received an inactivated influenza vaccine. Sequencing was performed on PBMCs from blood, taken about 13 days after vaccination. This rearrangement joins TRBV29-1 to TRBJ2-5; 10 positions agree with TRBD1. CDR3 loop: CSVDRGRETQYF. DNA of the CDR3: TGCAGCGTCGACAGGGGGCGAGAGACCCAGTACTTC.